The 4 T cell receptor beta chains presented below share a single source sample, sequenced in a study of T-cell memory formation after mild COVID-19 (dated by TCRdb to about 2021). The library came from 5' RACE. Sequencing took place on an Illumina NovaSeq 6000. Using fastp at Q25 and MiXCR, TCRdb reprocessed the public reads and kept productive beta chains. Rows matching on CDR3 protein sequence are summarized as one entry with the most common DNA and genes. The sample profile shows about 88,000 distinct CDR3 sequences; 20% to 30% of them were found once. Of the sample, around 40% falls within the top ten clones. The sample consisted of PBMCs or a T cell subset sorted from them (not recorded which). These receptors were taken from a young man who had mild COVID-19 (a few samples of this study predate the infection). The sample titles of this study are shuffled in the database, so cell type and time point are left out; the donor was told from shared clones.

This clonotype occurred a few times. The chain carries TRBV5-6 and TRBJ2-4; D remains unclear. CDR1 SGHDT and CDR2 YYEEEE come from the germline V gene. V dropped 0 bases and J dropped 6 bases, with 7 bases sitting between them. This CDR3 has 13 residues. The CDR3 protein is CASSLVYLNIQYF. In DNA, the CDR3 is TGTGCCAGCAGCTTGGTTTACCTAAACATTCAGTACTTC. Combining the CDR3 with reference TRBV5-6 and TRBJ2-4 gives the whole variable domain DAGVTQSPTHLIKTRGQQVTLRCSPKSGHDTVSWYQQALGQGPQFIFQYYEEEERQRGNFPDRFSGHQFPNYSSELNVNALLLGDSALYLCASSLVYLNIQYFGAGTRLSVL.

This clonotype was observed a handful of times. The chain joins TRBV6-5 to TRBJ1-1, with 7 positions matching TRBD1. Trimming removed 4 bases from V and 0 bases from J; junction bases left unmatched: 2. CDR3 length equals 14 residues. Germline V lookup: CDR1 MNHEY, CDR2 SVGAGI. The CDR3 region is CASSSGQMNTEAFF. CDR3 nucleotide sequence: TGTGCCAGCAGTTCGGGACAGATGAACACTGAAGCTTTCTTT.

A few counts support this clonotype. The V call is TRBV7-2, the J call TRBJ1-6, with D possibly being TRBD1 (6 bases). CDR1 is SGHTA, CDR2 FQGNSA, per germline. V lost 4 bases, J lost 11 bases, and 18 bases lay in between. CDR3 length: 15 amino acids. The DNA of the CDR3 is TGTGCCAGCAGCTCCGCGGGGGCGCGGGTTCCACCCCTCCACTTT. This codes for CASSSAGARVPPLHF.

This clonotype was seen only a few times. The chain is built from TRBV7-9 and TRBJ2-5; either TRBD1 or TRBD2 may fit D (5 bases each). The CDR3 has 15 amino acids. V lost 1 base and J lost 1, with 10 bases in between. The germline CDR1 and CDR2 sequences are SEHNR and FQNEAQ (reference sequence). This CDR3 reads CASSLVLRGQETQYF. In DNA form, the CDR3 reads TGTGCCAGCAGCTTAGTTTTGAGGGGCCAAGAGACCCAGTACTTC.